The present T cell receptor beta chain was sequenced within a study of spatial heterogeneity in lung cancer. Time point described: blood at routine non-recurrence follow-up after resection. CDR3 length: 13 residues. Germline V gene data show CDR1 as SQVTM and CDR2 as ANQGSEA. Trimming pared 5 bases from V and 2 bases from J, leaving 7 bases between. As concerns this clonotype: A library prepared for alpha chains yielded this beta chain as an off-target read; its size is of little meaning.

TCRdb processed the 5' RACE reads anew with MiXCR; each CDR3 protein has one entry. This table holds roughly 2,600 distinct CDR3 sequences, roughly 56% found once. This rearrangement joins TRBV29-1 to TRBJ2-6; D remains ambiguous. Sequencing used PBMCs, obtained at follow-up. The receptor's source is a female donor with early-stage non-small cell lung cancer. As DNA, the CDR3 is TGCAGCGTTCTTCAGCCTGGGGCCAACGTCCTGACTTTC. This translates into CSVLQPGANVLTF. The full variable domain, rest sourced from reference TRBV29-1 and TRBJ2-6, is SAVISQKPSRDICQRGTSLTIQCQVDSQVTMMFWYRQQPGQSLTLIATANQGSEATYESGFVIDKFPISRPNLTFSTLTVSNMSPEDSSIYLCSVLQPGANVLTFGAGSRLTVL.